This T cell receptor beta chain stems from a study of CD8 T cells in ankylosing spondylitis. Broader study findings: The authors found the disease-linked clones to be CD8+ and relatively rare in peripheral blood. Ankylosing spondylitis blood appeared to be characterized by a TCR beta motif of eight or nine highly homologous variants. Reports say disease-linked clones showed up significantly more in matched ankylosing spondylitis synovial fluid.

The CDR3 contains 16 residues. V gave up 5 bases and J gave up 9 bases; unmatched junction bases: 8. In germline, CDR1 is MNHEY, CDR2 SMNVEV (reference sequence). Construction of TCR beta libraries was performed using quantitative 5'-RACE with molecular barcodes. TCRdb re-called the 5' RACE reads with MiXCR, one entry per CDR3 protein. This sample has some 800,000 distinct CDR3 sequences, with approximately 10% found just once. As to this clonotype: The antigen remains undetermined.

V and J are TRBV27 and TRBJ2-1, with 15 bases aligning to TRBD2. The receptor was isolated from a male donor with ankylosing spondylitis. The sample taken for sequencing was blood, either unsorted or a sorted T cell fraction (not recorded which). Here the CDR3 DNA reads TGTGCCAGCAGTCCATGGACTAGCGGGGGGGCGAGTGAGCAGTTCTTC. This gives the protein CASSPWTSGGASEQFF.